At least ten counts were recorded for the clone carrying this TCR beta chain. Its antigen is currently unknown. As the method for making TCR beta libraries, quantitative 5'-RACE with molecular barcodes was used. TCRdb analysed the 5' RACE reads with MiXCR anew, one entry per CDR3 protein. The sample has approximately 520,000 distinct CDR3 sequences; about 5% are singletons. The sample originates from a study of CD8 T cells in ankylosing spondylitis. Study conclusions and caveats: Roughly eight highly homologous variants made up a TCR beta motif that seemed to typify ankylosing spondylitis blood. Reports say disease-linked clones showed up significantly more in matched ankylosing spondylitis synovial fluid.

Losses at the gene ends were 7 bases for V and 4 bases for J; bases not matched to a gene: 6. CDR3 size: 15 residues. Germline loops: CDR1 MDHEN, CDR2 SYDVKM. The sequenced material came from blood, either unsorted or a sorted T cell fraction (not recorded which). The chain couples TRBV28 to TRBJ2-2; the match to TRBD1 covers 10 bases. The sequence derives from a male donor with ankylosing spondylitis. CDR3 protein: CASTRQGAPTGELFF. The CDR3 DNA follows: TGTGCCAGCACCAGACAGGGGGCTCCCACCGGGGAGCTGTTTTTT.